A single T cell receptor beta chain is shown here with its context. CDR1 is SGHTA and CDR2 is FQGNSA in the germline V gene. V was clipped by 7 bases and J by 4 bases; unmatched bases: 7. This CDR3 has 16 amino acids. Assay used: immunoSEQ multiplex PCR; TCRdb lists only in-frame clones, some missing. The repertoire has under 300,000 clones, roughly four fifths of them found once; the top ten carry approximately 9%. This specimen comes from a study of blood T cell repertoires in COVID-19. Study background: The United States, Italy and Spain provided the acute and convalescent COVID-19 samples.

Specimen: peripheral blood. The sequence was collected from a woman between 50 and 59 years old who had recovered from COVID-19. The chain has TRBV7-2 and TRBJ2-2, with 12 bases aligning to TRBD2. Here the CDR3 reads CASTRLAGDVTGELFF. In nucleotides, the CDR3 is TGTGCCAGCACCCGACTAGCGGGAGATGTCACCGGGGAGCTGTTTTTT.